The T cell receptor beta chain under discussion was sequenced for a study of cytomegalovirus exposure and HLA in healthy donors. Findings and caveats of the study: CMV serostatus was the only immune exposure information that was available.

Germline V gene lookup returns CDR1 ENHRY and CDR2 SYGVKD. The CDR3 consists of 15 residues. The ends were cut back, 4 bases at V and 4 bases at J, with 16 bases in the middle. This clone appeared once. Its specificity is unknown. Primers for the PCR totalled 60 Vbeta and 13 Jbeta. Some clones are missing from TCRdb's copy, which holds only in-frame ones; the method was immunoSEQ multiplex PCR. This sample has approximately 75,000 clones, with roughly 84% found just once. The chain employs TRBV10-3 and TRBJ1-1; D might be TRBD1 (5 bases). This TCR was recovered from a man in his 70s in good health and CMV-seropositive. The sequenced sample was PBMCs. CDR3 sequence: CAISGIGDGSTEAFF. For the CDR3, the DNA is TGTGCCATCAGTGGCATCGGGGACGGGAGCACTGAAGCTTTCTTT.